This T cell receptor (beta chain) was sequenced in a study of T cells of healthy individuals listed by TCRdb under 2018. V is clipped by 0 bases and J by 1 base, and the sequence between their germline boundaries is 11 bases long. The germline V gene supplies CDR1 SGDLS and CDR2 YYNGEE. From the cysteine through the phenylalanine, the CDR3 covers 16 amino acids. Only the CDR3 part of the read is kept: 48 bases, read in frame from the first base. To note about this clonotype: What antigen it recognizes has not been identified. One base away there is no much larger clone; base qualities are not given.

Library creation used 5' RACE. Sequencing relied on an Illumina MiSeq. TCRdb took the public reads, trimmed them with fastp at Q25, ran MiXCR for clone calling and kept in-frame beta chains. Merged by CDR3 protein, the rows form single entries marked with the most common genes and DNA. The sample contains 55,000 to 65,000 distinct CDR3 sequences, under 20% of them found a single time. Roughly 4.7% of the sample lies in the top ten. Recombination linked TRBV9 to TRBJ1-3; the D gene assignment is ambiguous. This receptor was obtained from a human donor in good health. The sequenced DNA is TGTGCCAGCAGCGTAGCTACGGCGGGGTCTGGAAACACCATATATTTT. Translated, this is CASSVATAGSGNTIYF.